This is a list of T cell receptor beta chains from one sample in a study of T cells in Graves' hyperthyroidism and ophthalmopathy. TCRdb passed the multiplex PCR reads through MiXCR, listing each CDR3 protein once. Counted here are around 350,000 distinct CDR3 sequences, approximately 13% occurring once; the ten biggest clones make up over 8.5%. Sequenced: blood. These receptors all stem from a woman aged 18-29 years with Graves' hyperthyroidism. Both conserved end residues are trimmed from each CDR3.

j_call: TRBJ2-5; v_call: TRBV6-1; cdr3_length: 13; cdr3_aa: ASSYNQGARETQY
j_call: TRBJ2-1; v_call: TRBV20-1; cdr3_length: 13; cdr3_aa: SARDSTSVYNEQF
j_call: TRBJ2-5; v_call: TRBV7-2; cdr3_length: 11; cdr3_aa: ASSPLMTETQY
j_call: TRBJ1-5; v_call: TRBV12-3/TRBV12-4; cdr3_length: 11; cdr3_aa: ASRKVTGQPQH
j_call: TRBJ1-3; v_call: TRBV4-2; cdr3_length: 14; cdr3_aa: ASSQWTASSGNTIY
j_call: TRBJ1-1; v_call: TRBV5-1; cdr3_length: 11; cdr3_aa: ASTVTENTEAF
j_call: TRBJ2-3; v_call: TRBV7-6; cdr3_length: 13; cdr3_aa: ASSSGTGGTGTQY
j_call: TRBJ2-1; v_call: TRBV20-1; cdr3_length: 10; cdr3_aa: SAREAGDEQF
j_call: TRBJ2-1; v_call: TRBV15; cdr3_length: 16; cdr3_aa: ATSWKGGPGTSVNEQF
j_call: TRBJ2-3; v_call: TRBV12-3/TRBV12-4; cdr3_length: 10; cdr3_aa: ASSFSDGTQY
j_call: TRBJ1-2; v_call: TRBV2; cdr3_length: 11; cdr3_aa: ASSLDRGRSYT
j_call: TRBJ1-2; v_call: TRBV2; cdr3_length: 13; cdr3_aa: ASSERADRVTGYT
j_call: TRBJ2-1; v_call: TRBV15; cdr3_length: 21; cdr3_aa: ATSRDIPNGLAGFYVSYNEQF
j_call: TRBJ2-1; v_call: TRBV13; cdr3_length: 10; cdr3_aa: ASSLERGSQF
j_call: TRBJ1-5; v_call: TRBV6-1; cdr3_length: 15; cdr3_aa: ASSEHQSLNSNQPQH
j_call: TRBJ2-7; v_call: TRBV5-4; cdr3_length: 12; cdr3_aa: ASSFRGSSYEQY
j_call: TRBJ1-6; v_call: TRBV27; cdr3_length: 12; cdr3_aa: ASSLFGTDSPLH
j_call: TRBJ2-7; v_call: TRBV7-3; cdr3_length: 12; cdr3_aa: ASSLMAGENEQY
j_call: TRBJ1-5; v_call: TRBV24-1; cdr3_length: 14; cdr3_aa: ATSEGGTGMNQPQH
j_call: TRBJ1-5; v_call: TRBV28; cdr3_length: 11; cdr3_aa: ASSTGFVEPQH
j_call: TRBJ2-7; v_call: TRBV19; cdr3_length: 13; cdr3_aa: ASSRWDESSYEQY
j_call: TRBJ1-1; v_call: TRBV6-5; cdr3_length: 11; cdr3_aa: ASSYGMNTEAF
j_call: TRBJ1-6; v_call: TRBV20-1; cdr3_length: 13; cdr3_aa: SARSGQTNNSPLH
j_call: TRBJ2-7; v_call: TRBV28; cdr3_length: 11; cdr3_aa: ASTETGLREQY
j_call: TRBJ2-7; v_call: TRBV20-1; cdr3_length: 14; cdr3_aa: SATSSGQSLSYEQY
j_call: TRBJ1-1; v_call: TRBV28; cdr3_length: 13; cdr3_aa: ASSLTGTVNTEAF
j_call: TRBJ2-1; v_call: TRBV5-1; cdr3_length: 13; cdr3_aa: ASTIAGEGYNEQF
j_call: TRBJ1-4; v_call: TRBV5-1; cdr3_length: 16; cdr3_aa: ASSLGGTGASTNEKLF
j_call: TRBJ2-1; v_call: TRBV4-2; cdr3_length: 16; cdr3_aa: ASSQAPLAGAPYNEQF
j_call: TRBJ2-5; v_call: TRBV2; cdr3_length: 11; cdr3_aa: ASSWGFQETQY
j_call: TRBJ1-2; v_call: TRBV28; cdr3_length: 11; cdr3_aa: ASREGTDYGYT
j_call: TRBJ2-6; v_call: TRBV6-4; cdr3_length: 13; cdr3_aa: ASSDSSSGANVLT
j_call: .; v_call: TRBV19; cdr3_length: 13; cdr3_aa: ASSIGTGYLVGAF
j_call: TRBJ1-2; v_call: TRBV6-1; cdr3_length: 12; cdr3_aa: ASISGDREGGYT
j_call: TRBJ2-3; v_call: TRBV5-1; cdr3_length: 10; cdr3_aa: ASSLEEAPPY
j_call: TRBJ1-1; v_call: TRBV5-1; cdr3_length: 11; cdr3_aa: ASSLEGNTEAF
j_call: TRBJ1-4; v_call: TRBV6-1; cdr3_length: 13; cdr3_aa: ASGRGVATNEKLF
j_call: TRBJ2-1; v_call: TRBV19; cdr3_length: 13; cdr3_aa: ASSPGPSSYNEQF
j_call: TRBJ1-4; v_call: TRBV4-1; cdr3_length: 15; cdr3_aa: ASSQPRDRMVGEKLF
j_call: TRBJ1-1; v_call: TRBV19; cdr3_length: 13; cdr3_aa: ASSMGGLGSTEAF
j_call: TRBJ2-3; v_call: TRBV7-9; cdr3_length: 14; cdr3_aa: ASSFFRDFLADTQY
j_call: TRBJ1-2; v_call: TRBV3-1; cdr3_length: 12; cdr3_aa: ASSQPNRASGYT
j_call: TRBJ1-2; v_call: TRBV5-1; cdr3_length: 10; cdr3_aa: ASSPDYYGYT
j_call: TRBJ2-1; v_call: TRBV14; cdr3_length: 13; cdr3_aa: ASSQEKLGWDEQF
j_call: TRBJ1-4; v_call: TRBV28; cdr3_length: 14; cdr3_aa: ASSPGPGGEGEKLF
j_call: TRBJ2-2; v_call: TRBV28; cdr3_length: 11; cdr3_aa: ASIRRESGELF
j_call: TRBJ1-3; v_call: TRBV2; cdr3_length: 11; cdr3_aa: ASRRVSGNTIY
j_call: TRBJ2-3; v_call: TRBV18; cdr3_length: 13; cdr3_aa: ASSPGLAGVDTQY
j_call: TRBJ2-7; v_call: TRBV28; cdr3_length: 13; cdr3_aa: TSRPTSGRRNEQY
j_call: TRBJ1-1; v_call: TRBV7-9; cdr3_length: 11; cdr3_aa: ASSLETGSEAF
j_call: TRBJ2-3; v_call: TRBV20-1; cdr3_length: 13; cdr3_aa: AKGASGRSTDTQY
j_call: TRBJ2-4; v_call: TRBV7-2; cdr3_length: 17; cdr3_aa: ASSPLGRPDPLAKNIQY